What follows are 27 T cell receptor beta chains derived from one specimen sequenced in a study of graft-versus-host responses after intestinal transplantation. Generated by immunoSEQ multiplex PCR, the TCRdb table keeps only in-frame clones and is missing some. Of around 90,000 clones detected, about 95% appear once; the ten largest clones hold roughly 0.2%. Antigen specificity for these receptors is unknown. The sample consisted of unstimulated CD4+ T cells sorted from spleen or lymph node cells, taken before transplant. All receptors come from a human donor who was the organ donor for an intestinal transplant.

This chain links TRBV28 with TRBJ1-6; D not resolved. The CDR3 runs 13 residues. The germline V and J ends were trimmed by 6 bases and 13 bases, with 16 bases remaining between them. Germline-derived CDR1 and CDR2 are MDHEN and SYDVKM. The CDR3 here is CASSRGLGSPLHF. CDR3 DNA sequence: TGTGCCAGCAGCCGCGGGTTGGGGTCGCCCCTCCACTTT. The whole variable domain, filled in from reference TRBV28 and TRBJ1-6, reads DVKVTQSSRYLVKRTGEKVFLECVQDMDHENMFWYRQDPGLGLRLIYFSYDVKMKEKGDIPEGYSVSREKKERFSLILESASTNQTSMYLCASSRGLGSPLHFGNGTRLTVT.

The chain uses TRBV6-5 and TRBJ2-3; 10 bases align to TRBD2. Trimming at V came to 6 bases and at J to 6 bases, leaving 9 bases not matched to a gene. The length of the CDR3 is 15 residues. Germline V gene lookup returns CDR1 MNHEY and CDR2 SVGAGI. The CDR3 spells CASSQRPSGGDTQYF. The CDR3 nucleotides read TGTGCCAGCAGCCAACGCCCTAGCGGGGGCGATACGCAGTATTTT.

The rearrangement uses TRBV19 and TRBJ1-3; D possibly corresponds to TRBD1 (6 bases). The CDR3 sequence is 17 residues long. The germline gives CDR1 LNHDA, CDR2 SQIVND (reference sequence). Trimming removed 0 bases from V and 0 bases from J, with 12 bases in between. In DNA, the CDR3 is TGTGCCAGTAGTATAGATTTGGGACAAATCTCTGGAAACACCATATATTTT. Translating gives CASSIDLGQISGNTIYF.

The chain uses TRBV27 and TRBJ1-2; possible D gene TRBD1, 6 bases. Trimming removed 3 bases from V and 8 bases from J, with 13 bases in between. Germline CDR1 reads MNHEY; CDR2 reads SMNVEV (reference sequence). This CDR3 has 13 amino acids. For the CDR3, the DNA is TGTGCCAGCAGTTTGCAGGGGCTATGGGGCTACACCTTC. Its translation is CASSLQGLWGYTF.

The chain is built from TRBV2 and TRBJ1-5, with a weak D call TRBD1 (5 bases). There are 14 residues in the CDR3. CDR1 and CDR2 from the germline V gene are SNHLY and FYNNEI. The ends were cut back, 4 bases at V and 6 bases at J, with 13 bases in the middle. The CDR3 DNA reads as TGTGCCAGCAGTGGGCAGGGTGAGGCTCAGCCCCAGCATTTT. Its translation: CASSGQGEAQPQHF. Together with reference TRBV2 and TRBJ1-5, the CDR3 gives the full variable domain: EPEVTQTPSHQVTQMGQEVILRCVPISNHLYFYWYRQILGQKVEFLVSFYNNEISEKSEIFDDQFSVERPDGSNFTLKIRSTKLEDSAMYFCASSGQGEAQPQHFGDGTRLSIL.

The chain combines TRBV11-1 with TRBJ1-2; 7 nucleotides align to TRBD1. The length of the CDR3 is 14 residues. Germline V CDR1 and CDR2: SGHAT, FQDESV (reference sequence). J lost 0 bases, V lost 6 bases, and 4 bases had no gene match. CDR3 residues: CASRPTGANYGYTF. CDR3 sequence (DNA): TGTGCCAGCAGGCCTACAGGGGCTAACTATGGCTACACCTTC.

The V call is TRBV7-2, the J call TRBJ2-7, with a tentative D call TRBD1 (6 bases). V lost 1 base to trimming and J lost 0 bases, with 10 bases between them. The germline V gene has CDR1 SGHTA and CDR2 FQGNSA. CDR3 length: 15 residues. Here the CDR3 DNA reads TGTGCCAGCAGCTTAGTCCCAGGGGACTCCTACGAGCAGTACTTC. Protein product: CASSLVPGDSYEQYF.

This clone occurred once. The V call is TRBV28, the J call TRBJ1-1; TRBD1 matches at 10 bases. The CDR3 length is 18 residues. CDR1 MDHEN and CDR2 SYDVKM come from the germline V gene. V gave up 6 bases and J gave up 0 bases; unmatched junction bases: 13. As DNA, the CDR3 is TGTGCCAGCAGGCGCGCCGGGACAGGGGCGACCATGAACACTGAAGCTTTCTTT. Translation gives CASRRAGTGATMNTEAFF.

This rearrangement joins TRBV4-2 to TRBJ2-7; tentative D call: TRBD2 (5 bases). This CDR3 spans 15 amino acids. Germline CDR1 is LGHNA and CDR2 is YNFKEQ. V shed 4 bases and J shed 0 bases, with 13 bases lying between them. The chain's CDR3 is CASSRVQGSSYEQYF. CDR3 sequence (DNA): TGTGCCAGCAGCCGGGTGCAAGGGAGCTCCTACGAGCAGTACTTC.

This chain uses TRBV7-3 with TRBJ2-1; 8 bases agree with TRBD2. Unmatched junction bases numbered 18, after V lost 2 bases and J lost 6 bases. CDR1 is SGHTA, CDR2 FQGTGA, per germline. The CDR3 spans 19 residues. CDR3 amino acids: CASSLPLESLTSVFNEQFF. DNA for the CDR3: TGTGCCAGCAGCTTACCCCTCGAGTCCCTGACTAGCGTGTTCAATGAGCAGTTCTTC.

This clone was counted only a few times. The CDR3 region has the DNA TGTGCCAGCAGCCAAGGGACAGGGATAGCCGATCACCCAAACATTCAGTACTTC. It is translated as CASSQGTGIADHPNIQYF. The rearrangement links TRBV5-4 to TRBJ2-4, with TRBD1 matching over 9 bases. Unmatched junction bases numbered 17, after V lost 4 bases and J lost 6 bases. CDR3 length: 18 residues. Germline assignment: CDR1 SGHNT and CDR2 YYREEE (reference sequence).

The V gene is TRBV27, the J gene TRBJ1-2, with D tentatively TRBD1 (6 bases). The V gene's germline CDR1 is MNHEY and CDR2 SMNVEV (reference sequence). This CDR3 region has 18 residues. Trimming stripped 2 bases from V and 0 bases from J, with 19 bases between. The CDR3 coding sequence is TGTGCCAGCAGTTTAAATAGGGCAGGGGCACTGTCTAACTATGGCTACACCTTC. It translates to CASSLNRAGALSNYGYTF.

The rearrangement links TRBV19 to TRBJ1-4, with D possibly matching TRBD1 (6 bases). V was trimmed by 4 bases and J by 3 bases, leaving 9 bases between them. CDR3 length: 14 amino acids. Germline V gives CDR1 LNHDA, CDR2 SQIVND (reference sequence). The CDR3 protein is CASSRQGPNEKLFF. The CDR3, as DNA: TGTGCCAGTAGTAGGCAGGGGCCTAATGAAAAACTGTTTTTT.

This clone was seen only once. The chain has TRBV30 and TRBJ1-4; D call uncertain. V gave up 4 bases and J gave up 2 bases, with 5 bases separating them. Germline-derived CDR1 and CDR2 are GTSNPN and SVGIG (reference sequence). This CDR3 has 12 amino acids. DNA of the CDR3: TGTGCCTGGACAGCCACTAATGAAAAACTGTTTTTT. It codes for CAWTATNEKLFF.

This chain joins TRBV9 and TRBJ2-2; possibly TRBD1 or TRBD2 for D (6 bases each). Germline CDR1 and CDR2: SGDLS and YYNGEE. The CDR3 is 17 amino acids. V lost 0 bases, J lost 4 bases, and 16 bases lay in between. DNA of the CDR3: TGTGCCAGCAGCGTAGGGATGGAGGGGACATCCACCGGGGAGCTGTTTTTT. Translating it yields CASSVGMEGTSTGELFF.

This chain connects TRBV18 to TRBJ2-2, with 8 bases aligning to TRBD1. Germline trimming cut 2 bases from V and 6 bases from J; bases unmatched to any gene: 8. CDR1 is KGHSH, CDR2 LQKENI, per germline. This CDR3 contains 16 residues. The CDR3 DNA is TGTGCCAGCTCACCAACGCCGGGACAGGTCCCCGGGGAGCTGTTTTTT. Translating gives CASSPTPGQVPGELFF.

The chain has TRBV19 and TRBJ1-6; TRBD1 is a possible D gene (5 bases). There are 16 residues in the CDR3. V gave up 3 bases and J gave up 8 bases, with 17 bases separating them. Germline V CDR1 and CDR2: LNHDA, SQIVND (reference sequence). CDR3 sequence: CASSIRAGKGHSPLHF. The CDR3 bases are TGTGCCAGTAGTATCCGGGCGGGGAAGGGACATTCACCCCTCCACTTT.

About this clone itself: At one of its ends the junction is not consistent with the germline gene, which may arise from a read error. V gene TRBV4-1 combines with J gene TRBJ2-1; 10 bases are shared with TRBD2. The CDR3 spans 19 residues. Germline-derived CDR1 and CDR2 are MGHRA and YSYEKL. For the CDR3, the DNA is TGCACCAGCAGCCAAGTACTAGCGGGAATTGCTCTTTCCTACAATGAGCAGTTCTTC. Protein: CTSSQVLAGIALSYNEQFF.

The chain uses TRBV6-1 and TRBJ1-6, with a tentative D call TRBD1 (5 bases). This CDR3 has 16 amino acids. The germline V gene encodes CDR1 MNHNS and CDR2 SASEGT. V shed 2 bases and J shed 5 bases, with 13 bases lying between them. The CDR3 sequence is CASSEPGGIDNSPLHF. CDR3 sequence (DNA): TGTGCCAGCAGTGAACCGGGGGGGATTGATAATTCACCCCTCCACTTT.

CDR3 sequence (DNA): TGTGCCAGCAGCGGAAATTTGGGGGGCGAGCAGTACTTC. Encoded protein: CASSGNLGGEQYF. The chain couples TRBV5-4 to TRBJ2-7; possibly TRBD2 for D (6 bases). The CDR3 loop spans 13 amino acids. Trimming left V 4 bases short and J 6 bases short, with 14 bases between. Germline CDR1 SGHNT, CDR2 YYREEE (reference sequence).

The chain has TRBV7-3 and TRBJ2-7; 7 bases align to TRBD1. Germline V gives CDR1 SGHTA, CDR2 FQGTGA. This CDR3 region has 17 residues. The V gene end was trimmed by 0 bases and the J gene end by 2 bases; junction bases not matched to a gene: 10. CDR3 amino acids: CASSLTEYRGYPYEQYF. CDR3 bases: TGTGCCAGCAGCTTAACGGAATACAGGGGTTACCCCTACGAGCAGTACTTC.

The rearrangement joins TRBV10-3 to TRBJ1-4; 7 bases agree with TRBD1. The CDR3 is 13 amino acids. Germline V lookup: CDR1 ENHRY, CDR2 SYGVKD. V trimming: 7 bases; J trimming: 7 bases; junction bases outside the gene matches: 6. The CDR3 DNA reads TGTGCCATCAAAGGGGGCGCGCCTGAAAAACTGTTTTTT. As protein: CAIKGGAPEKLFF.

The rearrangement joins TRBV4-2 to TRBJ1-3; maybe TRBD1 (6 bases). From germline, CDR1 is LGHNA and CDR2 YNFKEQ. V dropped 4 bases and J dropped 0 bases, with 19 bases sitting between them. The CDR3 has 18 residues. CDR3 nucleotide sequence: TGTGCCAGCAGCCTCGGTCTAGGGGGGGTCCTCTCTGGAAACACCATATATTTT. This codes for CASSLGLGGVLSGNTIYF.

This chain's CDR3 is CASSRGGYNEQFF. DNA of the CDR3: TGTGCCAGCAGCAGGGGAGGCTACAATGAGCAGTTCTTC. The gene calls are TRBV7-3 and TRBJ2-1; possible D gene TRBD2, 6 bases. Germline assignment: CDR1 SGHTA and CDR2 FQGTGA. The V end lost 5 bases, the J end lost 3 bases, and 8 bases lay between the germline ends. The CDR3 sequence is 13 residues long.

This clone occurred a few times. This chain joins TRBV14 and TRBJ2-5; 13 bases line up with TRBD2. Germline loops: CDR1 SGHDN, CDR2 FVKESK. The CDR3 runs to 17 residues. With V trimmed by 2 bases and J by 4 bases, 7 bases remained unmatched. The CDR3 loop is CASSQRRLAGGGETQYF. The CDR3 nucleotides are TGTGCCAGCAGCCAAAGGCGACTAGCGGGGGGAGGAGAGACCCAGTACTTC.

J is TRBJ2-5 and V is TRBV5-1; 7 bases map to TRBD1. The CDR3 covers 16 residues. CDR1 and CDR2 (germline): SGHRS, YFSETQ. V lost 0 bases and J lost 4; bases outside the gene matches: 9. DNA for the CDR3: TGCGCCAGCAGCTTGGGTTACGACAGGGACGGAGAGACCCAGTACTTC. This sequence encodes CASSLGYDRDGETQYF. The full variable domain, completed using reference TRBV5-1 and TRBJ2-5, is KAGVTQTPRYLIKTRGQQVTLSCSPISGHRSVSWYQQTPGQGLQFLFEYFSETQRNKGNFPGRFSGRQFSNSRSEMNVSTLELGDSALYLCASSLGYDRDGETQYFGPGTRLLVL.

This chain joins TRBV28 and TRBJ2-3; D perhaps matches TRBD2 (5 bases). This CDR3 comprises 14 residues. Per germline, CDR1 MDHEN and CDR2 SYDVKM. The CDR3 DNA reads TGTGGAACCGCGGGCCCCACGGGCACAGATACGCAGTATTTT. This encodes CGTAGPTGTDTQYF.